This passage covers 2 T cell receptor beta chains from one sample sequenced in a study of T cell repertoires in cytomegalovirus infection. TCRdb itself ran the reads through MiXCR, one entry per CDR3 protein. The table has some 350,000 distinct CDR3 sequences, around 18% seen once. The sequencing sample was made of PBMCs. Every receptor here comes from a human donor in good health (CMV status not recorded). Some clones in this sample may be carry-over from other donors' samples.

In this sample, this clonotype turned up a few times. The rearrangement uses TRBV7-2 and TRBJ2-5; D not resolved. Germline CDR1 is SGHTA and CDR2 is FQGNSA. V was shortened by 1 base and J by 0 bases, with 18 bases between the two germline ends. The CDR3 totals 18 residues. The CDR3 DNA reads TGTGCCAGCAGCTTAGGCGCGGTCCCACCCCCGTACCAAGAGACCCAGTACTTC. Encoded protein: CASSLGAVPPPYQETQYF.

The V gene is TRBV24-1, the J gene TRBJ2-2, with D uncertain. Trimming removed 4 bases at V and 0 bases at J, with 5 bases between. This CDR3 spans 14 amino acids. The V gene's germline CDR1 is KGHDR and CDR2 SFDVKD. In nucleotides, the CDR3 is TGTGCCACCAGTGAGAGGACGAACACCGGGGAGCTGTTTTTT. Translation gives CATSERTNTGELFF.